This TCR beta chain comes out of a study of graft-versus-host responses after intestinal transplantation (dated by TCRdb to the early 2020s). Concerning the study at large: Multivisceral, liver-intestinal, or isolated intestinal transplants were received by the recipients. Anti-thymocyte globulin induction was given to all recipients, followed by maintenance tacrolimus and steroids for approximately 3 years. After intestinal transplantation, graft-versus-host and host-versus-graft alloreactive T cell clones were followed in the graft, circulation and bone marrow using bulk TCR-beta CDR3 sequencing. To identify alloreactive clones, pre-transplant mixed lymphocyte reaction products were sequenced and compared with unstimulated pre-transplant donor and recipient T cells. A cohort of 24 intestinal transplant recipients, including one retransplant, was enrolled, and 3 patients lacking pretransplant specimens were excluded. A peak of at least 4% donor T cells among recipient peripheral blood mononuclear cells was the definition used for donor T cell macrochimerism. Samples from a few later patients were sequenced in-house on an Illumina MiSeq with MiXCR processing rather than by the commercial service.

The germline V gene (reference sequence) sets CDR1 to MNHEY and CDR2 to SMNVEV. V loses 4 bases, J loses 8 bases, and the germline ends lie 12 bases apart. The CDR3 goes from the cysteine to the phenylalanine over 13 residues. The only DNA kept is the CDR3, 39 bases in frame from the first base. Library creation used the immunoSEQ multiplex PCR assay. For most patients, genomic DNA was subjected to high-throughput TCR-beta CDR3 sequencing by Adaptive Biotechnologies. As for the original processing: Adaptive's ImmunoSEQ software supplied the TCR sequencing data for around 19 patients, while MiXCR and VDJtools were used to process a few other patients. Because the origin of CDR3 nucleotide sequences shared between donor and recipient could not be assigned, those sequences were removed. At least 2-fold expansion over unstimulated cells and a minimum CFSE-low frequency of 0.002% (template counts) or 0.001% (read counts) were required for clones to be classified as alloreactive. Clones detected in sequenced pre-transplant spleen, lymph node, or MLR CFSE-low populations of the donor or recipient were defined as mappable. The cumulative frequency of alloreactive clones was calculated as a percentage of all sequences, weighted by copy number. The clones in this table, taken by TCRdb from immuneACCESS, are in-frame only. Not every clone is retained; where verified, under half of the shortfall comes from an unresolved V gene, and the cause of the rest is unknown. V, J and clone size reflect that table, while D and trimming were determined from the DNA. A total of fewer than 25,000 clones appear in this sample, 70% to 90% of them only once. The top ten constitute roughly 0.99% of the sample.

Comments on this clone: Its antigen is currently not known. The sample holds no much larger clone one base away, and base qualities are not on file.

The paper as a whole reports these results and caveats: GvH clones were found in recipient bone marrow, and some of the GvH clones appeared earlier in ileal mucosa or blood, which is consistent with an intestinal mucosal origin. In the allografts of patients with donor T cell macrochimerism, GvH to HvG T cell clonal ratios were high. Early after transplant, peak levels of circulating GvH clones were associated with declines in HvG clones. Conclusions were limited by the relatively low number and heterogeneity of intestinal transplant patients.

In the first month after transplant, blood samples were collected up to 4 times, and after that at least monthly when available. The clonotype comes from a human patient who received an intestinal transplant, so some T cells may come from the graft donor. The V and J segments used are TRBV27 and TRBJ2-1, with the identity of the D gene unclear. The material was PBMCs, obtained approximately 450 days after intestinal transplant. The DNA sequence is TGTGCCAGCAGTTGGAGTTCGGCCGATGAGCAGTTCTTC. The encoded protein is CASSWSSADEQFF.